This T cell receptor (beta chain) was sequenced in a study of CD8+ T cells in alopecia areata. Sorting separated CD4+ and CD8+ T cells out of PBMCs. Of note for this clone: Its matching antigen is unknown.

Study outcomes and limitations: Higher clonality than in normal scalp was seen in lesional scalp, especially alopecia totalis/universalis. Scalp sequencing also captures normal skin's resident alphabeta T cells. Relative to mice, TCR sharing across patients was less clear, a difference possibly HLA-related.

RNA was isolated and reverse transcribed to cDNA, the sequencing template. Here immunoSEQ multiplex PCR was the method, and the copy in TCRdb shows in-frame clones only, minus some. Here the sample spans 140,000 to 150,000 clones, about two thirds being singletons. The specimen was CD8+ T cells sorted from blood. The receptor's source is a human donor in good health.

The CDR3 region has the DNA TGCGCCAGCAGCCAAGAAACGGGGGTGAGGGGCTACACCTTC. It codes for CASSQETGVRGYTF. The V call is TRBV4-1, the J call TRBJ1-2; D is perhaps TRBD1 (5 bases). V was shortened by 0 bases and J by 8 bases, with 13 bases between the two germline ends. Per germline, CDR1 MGHRA and CDR2 YSYEKL. The CDR3 totals 14 residues.